This T cell receptor (beta chain) was sequenced in a study of long-term antiretroviral therapy in people with HIV. Whole-study findings and limits: In the period from about 2003 to 2018, blood was collected, possibly under older ART regimens. Once patients were on ART, diversity went higher but still fell short of transplant donor controls. Every time point showed a repertoire led by clones expanded before ART.

The V end lost 6 bases, the J end lost 5 bases, and 13 bases lay between the germline ends. Germline values: CDR1 MNHEY, CDR2 SVGAGI. The CDR3 extends over 13 amino acids. Relative to its sample, this clone is medium-sized. Its antigen is still unknown. The libraries were made with immunoSEQ v3.0 at survey level. Clones were read by immunoSEQ multiplex PCR, and TCRdb kept only the in-frame ones, dropping some. The profile shows under 35,000 clones, roughly nine tenths of them singletons. The chain links TRBV6-5 to TRBJ1-1; the D gene is possibly TRBD1 (5 bases). The material was unsorted PBMCs, obtained 1.1 years after starting antiretroviral therapy. This clonotype was sampled from a young man with HIV. The CDR3 loop is CASSLGPGTEAFF. The CDR3 bases are TGTGCCAGCAGCCTGGGACCAGGGACTGAAGCTTTCTTT.